One sample yielded the 22 T cell receptor beta chains listed below, sequenced in a study. Tregs were sorted as CD4+CD25+CD127-/low cells. TCRdb redid the calling of the 5' RACE reads with MiXCR, one entry per CDR3 protein. Here the sample spans some 32,000 distinct CDR3 sequences, approximately 30% being singletons. The sample was tumor-infiltrating Tregs sorted from the breast tumor. The receptors were gathered from a female donor with breast cancer.

This clonotype was seen a few times. The V call is TRBV2, the J call TRBJ1-1; possibly TRBD1 for D (5 bases). CDR1 and CDR2 (germline): SNHLY, FYNNEI. This CDR3 is built from 13 residues. The V end lost 8 bases, the J end lost 1 base, and 11 bases lay between the germline ends. The CDR3 region has the DNA TGTGCCAGCTCCGTTGGGGGGAACACTGAAGCTTTCTTT. Translating it yields CASSVGGNTEAFF.

The chain employs TRBV15 and TRBJ2-1; no clear D. V was shortened by 0 bases and J by 2 bases, with 17 bases between the two germline ends. This CDR3 has 18 amino acids. Germline V CDR1 and CDR2: LNHNV, YYDKDF (reference sequence). This CDR3 is CATSRDRARWRPYNEQFF. CDR3 in DNA: TGTGCCACCAGCAGAGATCGGGCCCGGTGGCGCCCCTACAATGAGCAGTTCTTC.

Turning to this clonotype: A clone one base away is much larger, so this may be a read error. The rearrangement joins TRBV7-2 to TRBJ2-1; TRBD2 matches 9 bases. Germline CDR1 and CDR2: SGHTA and FQGNSA. Losses at the gene ends were 2 bases for V and 6 bases for J; bases not matched to a gene: 11. This CDR3 contains 17 residues. Here the CDR3 reads CASSLRGGTSRSNEQFF. The CDR3 region has the DNA TGTGCCAGCAGCTTAAGGGGGGGGACTAGCCGGAGCAATGAGCAGTTCTTC.

The sample holds a few counts of this clonotype. The V gene is TRBV6-1, the J gene TRBJ2-1; 7 bases agree with TRBD1. V was pared by 5 bases and J by 0 bases, with 4 bases of the junction left unmatched. CDR1 and CDR2 from the germline V gene are MNHNS and SASEGT. The CDR3 is 15 amino acids. The CDR3 sequence is CASSNRGSSYNEQFF. DNA for the CDR3: TGTGCCAGCAGTAACAGGGGTAGCTCCTACAATGAGCAGTTCTTC.

This clonotype was seen repeatedly, ten times or more. The CDR3 DNA reads TGCGCCAGCAGCCAAGGTGGCGCCTATGGCTACACCTTC. Amino acid sequence: CASSQGGAYGYTF. The rearrangement joins TRBV4-1 to TRBJ1-2; no clear D gene. The CDR3 is 13 amino acids. Germline V lookup: CDR1 MGHRA, CDR2 YSYEKL. V gave up 1 base and J gave up 4 bases, with 7 bases separating them.

Regarding this clonotype: Sequence at one end of the junction differs from germline and may be a read error. V usage is TRBV29-1 and J usage is TRBJ2-1, with 9 bases matching TRBD1. The CDR3 is 20 residues long. Per the germline V gene, CDR1 is SQVTM and CDR2 is ANQGSEA. Written as DNA, the CDR3 is TGCAGCGTTGAAGCAACCCGGGACAGGGTAAAAAGAGGGTCCTTCAATGAGCAGTTCTTC. It encodes CSVEATRDRVKRGSFNEQFF.

This clonotype appeared a few times. This rearrangement joins TRBV5-1 to TRBJ1-1, with TRBD1 matching over 9 bases. Germline-derived CDR1 and CDR2 are SGHRS and YFSETQ. V was pared by 3 bases and J by 5 bases, with 14 bases of the junction left unmatched. CDR3 size: 17 residues. The CDR3 nucleotides are TGCGCCAGCAGCTGGGGTTACCGGGACAGGGTTTCGACTGAAGCTTTCTTT. Its protein is CASSWGYRDRVSTEAFF.

This clonotype was observed many times. J is TRBJ2-1 and V is TRBV10-3, with D perhaps TRBD1 or TRBD2 (5 bases each). V was pared by 4 bases and J by 4 bases, with 14 bases between. Germline V gene sequence: CDR1 ENHRY, CDR2 SYGVKD. The CDR3 consists of 15 residues. CDR3 DNA: TGTGCCATCAGTGGAGGGGTGAGGGCATACAATGAGCAGTTCTTC. Translation: CAISGGVRAYNEQFF.

Details on this clonotype: The junction does not match germline at one end; this may be a read error. The rearrangement uses TRBV15 and TRBJ2-2, with D perhaps matching TRBD1 or TRBD2 (6 bases each). Germline assignment: CDR1 LNHNV and CDR2 YYDKDF (reference sequence). This CDR3 contains 15 residues. The CDR3 region has the DNA TGTGCCACCAGCAGAGATCCCGGGGGCACCGGGGGGCTGTTTTTT. Translating gives CATSRDPGGTGGLFF.

About this clonotype: A single base separates this from a much larger clone, so it may be a read error. The V call is TRBV7-6, the J call TRBJ2-1; D is ambiguous. CDR1 SGHVS and CDR2 FNYEAQ come from the germline V gene. This CDR3 has 12 residues. The CDR3 is CASSLGYNEQIF. CDR3 DNA: TGTGCCAGCAGCTTAGGCTACAATGAGCAGATCTTC.

The rearrangement uses TRBV24-1 and TRBJ2-1, with 8 bases identical to TRBD2. Germline V gene data show CDR1 as KGHDR and CDR2 as SFDVKD. Trimming cost V 5 bases and J 8 bases; bases outside gene matches: 37. This CDR3 is built from 24 residues. The chain's CDR3 is CATSGLERTSRRKATHRTPDEQFF. DNA for the CDR3: TGTGCCACCAGTGGTTTAGAGCGGACTAGCCGCCGCAAGGCCACACATAGGACCCCCGATGAGCAGTTCTTC.

A remark on this clonotype: With a much larger clone just one base away, this may be a read error. The chain recombines TRBV2 with TRBJ2-1, with a possible D match to TRBD2 (6 bases). Germline CDR1 is SNHLY and CDR2 is FYNNEI. V gave up 6 bases and J gave up 5 bases, with 17 bases separating them. The CDR3 consists of 15 residues. The CDR3 loop reads CASRDTGGVNNEQFF. The CDR3 DNA reads as TGTGCCAGCAGAGACACTGGCGGGGTTAACAATGAGCAGTTCTTC. Supplemented by reference TRBV2 and TRBJ2-1, the full variable domain reads EPEVTQTPSHQVTQMGQEVILRCVPISNHLYFYWYRQILGQKVEFLVSFYNNEISEKSEIFDDQFSVERPDGSNFTLKIRSTKLEDSAMYFCASRDTGGVNNEQFFGPGTRLTVL.

This clonotype came up many times. The chain recombines TRBV9 with TRBJ1-3; 9 bases agree with TRBD1. Unmatched junction bases numbered 1, after V lost 3 bases and J lost 0 bases. CDR3 length: 15 amino acids. CDR1 SGDLS and CDR2 YYNGEE come from the germline V gene. The CDR3 region has the DNA TGTGCCAGCAGCGCGACAGGGGGCTCTGGAAACACCATATATTTT. Translation: CASSATGGSGNTIYF.

This clonotype was detected ten times or more. The rearrangement joins TRBV6-5 to TRBJ2-4, with a weak D call TRBD2 (6 bases). Germline V gene lookup returns CDR1 MNHEY and CDR2 SVGAGI. Trimming shortened V by 2 bases and J by 2 bases, and 10 bases separated the two germline ends. This CDR3 is built from 15 residues. The CDR3 spells CASSYRDWTKNIQYF. The CDR3 DNA is TGTGCCAGCAGTTACAGGGACTGGACCAAAAACATTCAGTACTTC.

This clonotype appeared a few times. V gene TRBV12-3 or TRBV12-4 combines with J gene TRBJ1-1, with D uncertain. With 1 base removed from V and 5 bases from J, the gap between germline ends came to 5 bases. CDR3 size: 12 residues. The CDR3 reads CASSLGETEAFF. The CDR3, as DNA: TGTGCCAGCAGTTTAGGGGAAACTGAAGCTTTCTTT.

Comment on this clonotype: This could be a read error, since a much larger clone is one nucleotide away. The V and J genes are TRBV5-1 and TRBJ2-1; D not certain. Germline lookup yields CDR1 SGHRS and CDR2 YFSETQ. Trimming took off 6 bases at V and 4 bases at J, with 11 bases between the two ends. CDR3 length equals 13 residues. Written as DNA, the CDR3 is TGCGCCAGCACAGGCGTCGAATACAATGAGCAGTTCTTC. Translation gives CASTGVEYNEQFF.

The CDR3 nucleotides read TGTGCCAGCAGCCCACTTCCTCCCGGTCGGGCCCTCGCTGGAAACACCATATATTTT. Translating it yields CASSPLPPGRALAGNTIYF. The V gene is TRBV11-2, the J gene TRBJ1-3; D not resolved. CDR1 is SGHAT, CDR2 FQNNGV, per germline. Trimming stripped 5 bases from V and 2 bases from J, with 25 bases between. This CDR3 has 19 residues.

The chain couples TRBV18 to TRBJ2-1; no firm D call. Germline V gives CDR1 KGHSH, CDR2 LQKENI. The CDR3 has 12 amino acids. Deletions cut 4 bases from V and 5 bases from J, with 6 bases between. CDR3 sequence (DNA): TGTGCCAGCTCACGTAGTAACAATGAGCAGTTCTTC. Its protein is CASSRSNNEQFF.

As regards this clonotype: Its ends do not fully match the called genes, so a read error is possible. This rearrangement joins TRBV6-5 to TRBJ1-2, with a tentative D call TRBD1 (6 bases). Per the germline V gene, CDR1 is MNHEY and CDR2 is SVGAGI. This CDR3 is 14 amino acids long. The CDR3 reads CTSSYGGARYGYTF. Written as DNA, the CDR3 is TGTACCAGCAGTTACGGGGGGGCGCGCTATGGCTACACCTTC.

This clonotype is medium-sized (0.01 to 0.1%) within its sample. V gene TRBV10-3 combines with J gene TRBJ2-7, with D perhaps TRBD2 (6 bases). Trimming took 5 bases from V and 5 from J, leaving 16 bases between them. Germline loops: CDR1 ENHRY, CDR2 SYGVKD. This CDR3 contains 14 residues. The CDR3 region is CAISSGGGLNEQYF. The CDR3 DNA reads as TGTGCCATCAGTAGTGGGGGAGGCTTAAACGAGCAGTACTTC.

J is TRBJ1-3 and V is TRBV20-1; no definite D call. Trimming cost V 5 bases and J 4 bases, with 15 bases left between them. This CDR3 region has 14 residues. The germline V gene encodes CDR1 DFQATT and CDR2 SNEGSKA (reference sequence). Here the CDR3 reads CSARPEFLGNTIYF. The CDR3 DNA is TGCAGTGCTCGACCGGAGTTCCTAGGAAACACCATATATTTT.

This clonotype showed up just a few times. The chain recombines TRBV14 with TRBJ1-1; no clear D. The length of the CDR3 is 14 residues. V shed 3 bases and J shed 1 base, with 9 bases lying between them. Germline V gene data show CDR1 as SGHDN and CDR2 as FVKESK. DNA of the CDR3: TGTGCCAGCAGCCACGGTTACTCGAACACTGAAGCTTTCTTT. The encoded protein is CASSHGYSNTEAFF.